The 29 T cell receptor beta chains below were found in one sample sequenced in a study of cytomegalovirus exposure and HLA in healthy donors. In the PCR, 60 Vbeta and 13 Jbeta primers were used. Measured with immunoSEQ multiplex PCR; TCRdb has only the in-frame clones, and not every one. The sample consists of about 70,000 clones, 75% to 90% of them appearing once. Sequenced: PBMCs. These receptors were collected from a woman aged 25 to 39 in good health and CMV-seronegative.

This clone showed up just once. V and J are TRBV15 and TRBJ1-2, with TRBD1 matching over 7 bases. CDR1 LNHNV and CDR2 YYDKDF come from the germline V gene (reference sequence). The trim removed 0 bases at V and 4 bases at J, leaving 8 bases unmatched. The CDR3 loop spans 16 amino acids. CDR3 bases: TGTGCCACCAGCAGAGACAGATCAGGGGGAAGCTATGGCTACACCTTC. This codes for CATSRDRSGGSYGYTF. The full variable domain, rest sourced from reference TRBV15 and TRBJ1-2, is DAMVIQNPRYQVTQFGKPVTLSCSQTLNHNVMYWYQQKSSQAPKLLFHYYDKDFNNEADTPDNFQSRRPNTSFCFLDIRSPGLGDTAMYLCATSRDRSGGSYGYTFGSGTRLTVV.

This clone appeared a few times. This chain connects TRBV6-1 to TRBJ1-5; 8 bases fit TRBD1. From germline, CDR1 is MNHNS and CDR2 SASEGT. This CDR3 spans 15 amino acids. With V trimmed by 7 bases and J by 2 bases, 7 bases remained unmatched. The CDR3 protein is CASNGQGSGNQPQHF. Written as DNA, the CDR3 is TGTGCCAGCAACGGACAGGGTTCGGGCAATCAGCCCCAGCATTTT.

The table lists this clone with a count of one. This chain uses TRBV7-3 with TRBJ2-1, with TRBD1 identical over 8 bases. Germline trimming cut 4 bases from V and 2 bases from J; bases unmatched to any gene: 7. Germline assignment: CDR1 SGHTA and CDR2 FQGTGA. The CDR3 contains 16 residues. The CDR3 sequence: CASSSSGGRPYNEQFF. The CDR3 DNA reads as TGTGCCAGCAGCTCCTCAGGGGGCCGGCCCTACAATGAGCAGTTCTTC.

The rearrangement joins TRBV6-4 to TRBJ2-7; TRBD2 agrees at 9 bases. Germline trimming cut 2 bases from V and 9 bases from J; bases unmatched to any gene: 14. CDR1 is MRHNA and CDR2 is SNTAGT in the germline V gene. This CDR3 is built from 16 residues. The CDR3 region has the DNA TGTGCCAGCAGTGACCGAGGTCGAGCGCGGGAGGGCGGGCAGTACTTC. Translating gives CASSDRGRAREGGQYF.

The rearrangement links TRBV28 to TRBJ2-1; D may be TRBD2 (5 bases). This CDR3 spans 13 amino acids. CDR1 is MDHEN, CDR2 SYDVKM, per germline. V lost 6 bases and J 9 bases, leaving 15 bases between the germline ends. CDR3 nucleotides: TGTGCCAGCAGCGTAGGACTCCGGGCTGAGCAGTTCTTC. Protein: CASSVGLRAEQFF.

The chain has TRBV6-1 and TRBJ2-7; 11 nucleotides line up with TRBD1. CDR1 and CDR2 (germline): MNHNS, SASEGT. CDR3 length equals 18 residues. The trim removed 2 bases at V and 1 base at J, leaving 10 bases unmatched. The CDR3 coding sequence is TGTGCCAGCAGTGAAAGGGTGGGGGGGACAGGGGGTTCCTACGAGCAGTACTTC. Its protein is CASSERVGGTGGSYEQYF.

The chain combines TRBV9 with TRBJ2-7; 8 bases line up with TRBD2. Trimming at V came to 3 bases and at J to 0 bases, leaving 8 bases not matched to a gene. CDR1 is SGDLS and CDR2 is YYNGEE in the germline V gene. The CDR3 runs 16 residues. The CDR3 loop is CASSAALADHSYEQYF. CDR3 bases: TGTGCCAGCAGCGCCGCACTAGCGGACCACTCCTACGAGCAGTACTTC.

This chain joins TRBV19 and TRBJ2-2, with a weak D call TRBD1 (6 bases). The ends were cut back, 10 bases at V and 5 bases at J, with 20 bases in the middle. The germline V gene has CDR1 LNHDA and CDR2 SQIVND (reference sequence). CDR3 size: 15 residues. The CDR3, as DNA: TGTGCCACAAAAACCCCAGGGGAACGGACCGGGGAGCTGTTTTTT. Encoded protein: CATKTPGERTGELFF.

The chain joins TRBV20-1 to TRBJ2-7; D is undetermined. This CDR3 comprises 10 residues. Germline CDR1 is DFQATT and CDR2 is SNEGSKA (reference sequence). V lost 3 bases to trimming and J lost 5 bases, with 5 bases between them. The CDR3 sequence: CSARRNEQYF. CDR3 DNA sequence: TGCAGTGCTAGGAGGAACGAGCAGTACTTC.

Regarding this clone: Other DNA sequences in this specimen translate into the identical CDR3. The chain recombines TRBV28 with TRBJ2-7; 9 positions match TRBD1. CDR3 length: 16 amino acids. V was clipped by 6 bases and J by 0 bases; unmatched bases: 9. Per germline, CDR1 MDHEN and CDR2 SYDVKM. CDR3 residues: CASSTPGTGSSYEQYF. CDR3 sequence (DNA): TGTGCCAGCAGCACCCCCGGGACAGGGAGCTCCTACGAGCAGTACTTC.

The chain recombines TRBV13 with TRBJ2-4; maybe TRBD2 (5 bases). Germline V gene lookup returns CDR1 PRHDT and CDR2 FYEKMQ (reference sequence). V was pared by 3 bases and J by 6 bases, with 9 bases between. This CDR3 has 13 amino acids. This chain's CDR3 is CASSFSRGNIQYF. The CDR3 DNA follows: TGTGCCAGCAGCTTTTCTCGGGGAAACATTCAGTACTTC.

V usage is TRBV15 and J usage is TRBJ2-7; 7 bases fit TRBD1. The CDR3 consists of 13 residues. V lost 4 bases and J lost 4; bases outside the gene matches: 4. CDR1 is LNHNV, CDR2 YYDKDF, per germline (reference sequence). CDR3 sequence: CATSTEQGYEQYF. The CDR3 nucleotides are TGTGCCACCAGCACGGAACAGGGGTACGAGCAGTACTTC.

The CDR3 coding sequence is TGTGCCAGCAGCTTATCCGATCCGAGGGTGACAGATACGCAGTATTTT. Its translation is CASSLSDPRVTDTQYF. The V call is TRBV7-8, the J call TRBJ2-3, with D tentatively TRBD2 (5 bases). The CDR3 sequence is 16 residues long. Per germline, CDR1 SGHVS and CDR2 FQNEAQ. Trimming cost V 2 bases and J 3 bases, with 15 bases left between them. Supplemented by reference TRBV7-8 and TRBJ2-3, the full variable domain reads GAGVSQSPRYKVAKRGQDVALRCDPISGHVSLFWYQQALGQGPEFLTYFQNEAQLDKSGLPSDRFFAERPEGSVSTLKIQRTQQEDSAVYLCASSLSDPRVTDTQYFGPGTRLTVL.

This sequence joins TRBV6-1 and TRBJ1-5, with D perhaps matching TRBD1 (6 bases). Trimming removed 6 bases at V and 4 bases at J, with 13 bases between. The CDR3 has 14 residues. The germline V gene has CDR1 MNHNS and CDR2 SASEGT. The CDR3 DNA sequence: TGTGCCAGCAGGCCGACAGGCTTAAATCAGCCCCAGCATTTT. Amino acids: CASRPTGLNQPQHF.

The chain uses TRBV9 and TRBJ2-1; D possibly corresponds to TRBD2 (5 bases). Germline CDR1 SGDLS, CDR2 YYNGEE. This CDR3 region has 17 residues. Deletions cut 3 bases from V and 3 bases from J, with 19 bases between. Here the CDR3 reads CASSARYSETYYNEQFF. The CDR3 nucleotides read TGTGCCAGCAGCGCCCGCTATAGCGAAACCTACTACAATGAGCAGTTCTTC.

CDR3 sequence (DNA): TGTGCCAGCAGCCCCGGGGGGCGTAGAACAGATGAGCAGTTCTTC. The encoded protein is CASSPGGRRTDEQFF. The J gene is TRBJ2-1, the V gene TRBV11-2; a possible D gene is TRBD2 (7 bases). In germline, CDR1 is SGHAT, CDR2 FQNNGV. The CDR3 length is 15 residues. Trimming left V 5 bases short and J 8 bases short, with 19 bases between.

V is TRBV6-5 and J is TRBJ2-5, with 13 bases aligning to TRBD2. Trimming cost V 5 bases and J 2 bases; bases outside gene matches: 2. The germline CDR1 and CDR2 sequences are MNHEY and SVGAGI. This CDR3 has 15 residues. Here the CDR3 DNA reads TGTGCCAGCAGTCTACTAGCGGGAGGGCAAGAGACCCAGTACTTC. The encoded protein is CASSLLAGGQETQYF.

V usage is TRBV5-8 and J usage is TRBJ2-5; 8 bases agree with TRBD1. Trimming cost V 0 bases and J 1 base; bases outside gene matches: 8. CDR3 size: 17 residues. Germline CDR1 reads SGHTS; CDR2 reads YDEGEE. The CDR3 bases are TGTGCCAGCAGCTTGGGGCTGAGGACAGGGACCCAAGAGACCCAGTACTTC. This codes for CASSLGLRTGTQETQYF. Looking up the rest from reference TRBV5-8 and TRBJ2-5 gives the full variable domain: EAGVTQSPTHLIKTRGQQATLRCSPISGHTSVYWYQQALGLGLQFLLWYDEGEERNRGNFPPRFSGRQFPNYSSELNVNALELEDSALYLCASSLGLRTGTQETQYFGPGTRLLVL.

This chain connects TRBV6-1 to TRBJ2-7, with D possibly being TRBD2 (6 bases). Germline-derived CDR1 and CDR2 are MNHNS and SASEGT. The CDR3 spans 13 residues. V was clipped by 3 bases and J by 4 bases, with 10 bases between them. The CDR3 loop is CASSDLSGYEQYF. The CDR3 DNA sequence: TGTGCCAGCAGTGACCTTAGCGGATACGAGCAGTACTTC.

V usage is TRBV10-3 and J usage is TRBJ2-7; TRBD2 agrees at 11 bases. Per the germline V gene, CDR1 is ENHRY and CDR2 is SYGVKD. Losses at the gene ends were 11 bases for V and 2 bases for J; bases not matched to a gene: 5. This CDR3 contains 13 residues. The CDR3 is CASRTSGPYEQYF. The CDR3 DNA is TGTGCCTCTAGGACTAGCGGGCCCTACGAGCAGTACTTC.

The chain links TRBV11-2 to TRBJ2-1, with a weak D call TRBD2 (6 bases). The CDR3 sequence is 15 residues long. Trimming stripped 5 bases from V and 4 bases from J, with 15 bases between. CDR1 is SGHAT and CDR2 is FQNNGV in the germline V gene. The CDR3 loop reads CASSLSGGPYNEQFF. CDR3 DNA: TGTGCCAGCAGCCTCAGCGGAGGGCCTTACAATGAGCAGTTCTTC.

The rearrangement links TRBV28 to TRBJ2-7; possible D gene TRBD1, 6 bases. The germline V gene encodes CDR1 MDHEN and CDR2 SYDVKM. V was shortened by 10 bases and J by 3 bases, with 22 bases between the two germline ends. The CDR3 is 15 amino acids. The chain's CDR3 is CATLAGGVGNYEQYF. The CDR3 DNA sequence: TGTGCCACTTTAGCTGGGGGCGTTGGTAACTACGAGCAGTACTTC.

The chain couples TRBV9 to TRBJ1-3; TRBD1 might be the D (6 bases). The length of the CDR3 is 18 residues. Germline CDR1 and CDR2: SGDLS and YYNGEE. V was clipped by 0 bases and J by 6 bases, with 22 bases between them. In DNA, the CDR3 is TGTGCCAGCAGCGTAGCTCGGTCCGGGGAGGGACATGAAAACACCATATATTTT. This codes for CASSVARSGEGHENTIYF.

The CDR3 loop reads CATSSRISGSYEQYF. The CDR3 DNA is TGTGCCACCAGCAGTAGAATTAGCGGCTCCTACGAGCAGTACTTC. The chain employs TRBV15 and TRBJ2-7, with TRBD2 as a possible D gene (6 bases). Germline V gene lookup returns CDR1 LNHNV and CDR2 YYDKDF (reference sequence). With 3 bases removed from V and 0 bases from J, the gap between germline ends came to 12 bases. The CDR3 is made up of 15 amino acids. The whole variable domain, filled in from reference TRBV15 and TRBJ2-7, reads DAMVIQNPRYQVTQFGKPVTLSCSQTLNHNVMYWYQQKSSQAPKLLFHYYDKDFNNEADTPDNFQSRRPNTSFCFLDIRSPGLGDTAMYLCATSSRISGSYEQYFGPGTRLTVT.

The gene calls are TRBV7-5 and TRBJ2-4; TRBD1, the table's D call, was not compared with the DNA. TRBV7-5 represents a pseudogene. CDR3 length: 17 amino acids. The CDR3 spells CVRSLSPARDDKNIQYF. The CDR3 DNA follows: TGTGTCAGAAGCCTGTCCCCCGCCAGGGATGACAAAAACATTCAGTACTTC.

The chain links TRBV7-2 to TRBJ2-1, with TRBD2 identical over 9 bases. Germline V CDR1 and CDR2: SGHTA, FQGNSA. Trimming at V came to 3 bases and at J to 10 bases, leaving 7 bases not matched to a gene. The CDR3 totals 14 residues. CDR3 loop: CASSLGSGSREQFF. For the CDR3, the DNA is TGTGCCAGCAGCTTGGGTAGCGGGAGCAGGGAGCAGTTCTTC.

The chain carries TRBV27 and TRBJ2-1; D perhaps matches TRBD1 (6 bases). CDR3 length equals 13 residues. Germline V gene data show CDR1 as MNHEY and CDR2 as SMNVEV (reference sequence). V was pared by 5 bases and J by 1 base, with 6 bases between. The CDR3 nucleotides read TGTGCCAGCAGTGACAGGTCCTACAATGAGCAGTTCTTC. It specifies CASSDRSYNEQFF.

The V gene is TRBV7-3, the J gene TRBJ1-5; D remains ambiguous. This CDR3 comprises 16 residues. V lost 6 bases to trimming and J lost 5 bases, with 20 bases between them. Germline loops: CDR1 SGHTA, CDR2 FQGTGA. This CDR3 reads CASSQTGSYRDQPQHF. CDR3 bases: TGTGCCAGCAGTCAAACGGGATCATATAGGGATCAGCCCCAGCATTTT.

The chain carries TRBV7-9 and TRBJ1-2; maybe TRBD1 (6 bases). V was clipped by 7 bases and J by 7 bases, with 13 bases between them. The CDR3 is 12 residues long. Germline V gene lookup returns CDR1 SEHNR and CDR2 FQNEAQ (reference sequence). The CDR3 protein is CASTGGGSGYTF. The CDR3 bases are TGTGCCAGCACCGGGGGCGGGAGTGGCTACACCTTC.